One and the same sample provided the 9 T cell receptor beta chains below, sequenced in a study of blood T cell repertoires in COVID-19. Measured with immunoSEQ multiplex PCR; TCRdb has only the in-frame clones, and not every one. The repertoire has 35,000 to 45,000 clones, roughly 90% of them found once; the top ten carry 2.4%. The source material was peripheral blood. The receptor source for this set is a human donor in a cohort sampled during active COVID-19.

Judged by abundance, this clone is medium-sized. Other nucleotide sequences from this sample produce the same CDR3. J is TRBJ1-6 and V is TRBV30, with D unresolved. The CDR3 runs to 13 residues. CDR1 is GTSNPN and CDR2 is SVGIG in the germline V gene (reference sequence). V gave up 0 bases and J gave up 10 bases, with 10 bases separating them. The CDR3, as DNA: TGTGCCTGGAGTGTAGCCTCACGATCACCCCTCCACTTT. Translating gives CAWSVASRSPLHF.

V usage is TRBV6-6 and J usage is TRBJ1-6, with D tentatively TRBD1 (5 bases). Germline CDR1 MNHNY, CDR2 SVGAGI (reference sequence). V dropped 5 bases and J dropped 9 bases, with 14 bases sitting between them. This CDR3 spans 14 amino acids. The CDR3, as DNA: TGTGCCAGCAGTGCGGGACCTCAAGTTTCACCCCTCCACTTT. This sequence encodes CASSAGPQVSPLHF.

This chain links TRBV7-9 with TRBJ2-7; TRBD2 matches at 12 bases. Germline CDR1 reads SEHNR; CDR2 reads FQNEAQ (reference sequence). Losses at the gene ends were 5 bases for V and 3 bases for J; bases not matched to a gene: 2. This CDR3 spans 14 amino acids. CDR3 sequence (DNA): TGTGCCAGCAGCCCACTAGCGGGGGGCTACGAGCAGTACTTC. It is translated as CASSPLAGGYEQYF.

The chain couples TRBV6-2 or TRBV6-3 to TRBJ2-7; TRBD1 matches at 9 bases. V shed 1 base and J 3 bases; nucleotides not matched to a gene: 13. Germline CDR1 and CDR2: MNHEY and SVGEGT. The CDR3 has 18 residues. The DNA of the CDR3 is TGTGCCAGCAGTTACTTAGCCTCGACAGGGGGATTAAGCTACGAGCAGTACTTC. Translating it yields CASSYLASTGGLSYEQYF.

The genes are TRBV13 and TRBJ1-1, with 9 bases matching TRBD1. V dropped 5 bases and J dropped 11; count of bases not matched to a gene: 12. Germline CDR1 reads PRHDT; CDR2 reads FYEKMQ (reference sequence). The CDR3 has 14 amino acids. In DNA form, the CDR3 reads TGTGCCAGCAGCGGAAAGGGGACAGGGAAGGGGGCTTTCTTT. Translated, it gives CASSGKGTGKGAFF.

CDR3 sequence: CASSRTESDYGYTF. DNA of the CDR3: TGTGCCAGCAGTCGGACTGAGTCGGACTATGGCTACACCTTC. This chain links TRBV7-6 with TRBJ1-2; D is unclear. This CDR3 is 14 amino acids long. Trimming pared 6 bases from V and 3 bases from J, leaving 14 bases between. Germline V gene lookup returns CDR1 SGHVS and CDR2 FNYEAQ.

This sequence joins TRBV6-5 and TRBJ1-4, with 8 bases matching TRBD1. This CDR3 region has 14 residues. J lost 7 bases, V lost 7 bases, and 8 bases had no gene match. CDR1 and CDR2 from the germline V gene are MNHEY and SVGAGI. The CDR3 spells CASIGQGRAEKLFF. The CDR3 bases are TGTGCCAGCATAGGACAGGGTAGGGCTGAAAAACTGTTTTTT.

In DNA form, the CDR3 reads TGTGCCAGCAGCTTAGGTAGGAACACTGAAGCTTTCTTT. Residues: CASSLGRNTEAFF. V usage is TRBV11-3 and J usage is TRBJ1-1; D is uncertain. The germline V gene has CDR1 SGHNT and CDR2 YENEEA. Trimming took off 1 base at V and 1 base at J, with 4 bases between the two ends. The CDR3 has 13 amino acids.

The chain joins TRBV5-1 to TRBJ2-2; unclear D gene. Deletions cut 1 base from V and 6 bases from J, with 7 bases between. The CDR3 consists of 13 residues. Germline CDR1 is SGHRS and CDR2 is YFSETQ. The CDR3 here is CASSLPIAGELFF. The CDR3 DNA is TGCGCCAGCAGCTTGCCAATTGCCGGGGAGCTGTTTTTT.